These T cell receptor beta chains were read from a single sample in a study of shared clonotypes between healthy human individuals. Profiling relied on immunoSEQ multiplex PCR, and the TCRdb table lists in-frame clones only, not all of them. The sample lists around 2.1 million clones, 93% seen once, with 1.7% in the top ten. Sequenced sample: naive CD8+ T cells from PBMCs. The receptor set was obtained from a man aged 18 to 30 in good health. Some clones in this sample may be carry-over from other donors' samples. Each CDR3 is given with its conserved first and last residue. Each record gives: D gene, clone size, V gene, J gene, CDR3 protein, CDR3 DNA. D genes are given only for firm matches. A row's size may be missing; if present it is once, few, many or a size class.

d_call: .
clone_size: once
v_call: TRBV21-1
j_call: TRBJ1-1
cdr3_aa: CASSKVGGSDTEAFF
cdr3_nt: TGTGCCAGCAGCAAAGTTGGGGGGTCCGACACTGAAGCTTTCTTT

d_call: .
clone_size: .
v_call: TRBV14
j_call: TRBJ2-3
cdr3_aa: CASSLGSSTDTQYF
cdr3_nt: TGTGCCAGCAGCCTGGGATCTAGCACAGATACGCAGTATTTT

d_call: TRBD1
clone_size: .
v_call: TRBV5-6
j_call: TRBJ1-2
cdr3_aa: CASSLDQTGGYVGYTF
cdr3_nt: TGTGCCAGCAGCTTGGATCAGACAGGGGGCTATGTTGGCTACACCTTC

d_call: .
clone_size: .
v_call: TRBV18
j_call: TRBJ2-1
cdr3_aa: CASSPQSRQGFGNEQFF
cdr3_nt: TGTGCCAGCTCACCACAATCTCGGCAGGGGTTTGGGAATGAGCAGTTCTTC

d_call: TRBD2
clone_size: .
v_call: TRBV6-6
j_call: TRBJ2-1
cdr3_aa: CASTRGTSGIYNEQFF
cdr3_nt: TGTGCCAGCACCCGCGGGACTAGCGGTATCTACAATGAGCAGTTCTTC

d_call: .
clone_size: .
v_call: TRBV7-2
j_call: TRBJ2-5
cdr3_aa: CASSLQETQYF
cdr3_nt: TGTGCCAGCAGCTTACAGGAGACCCAGTACTTC

d_call: .
clone_size: few
v_call: TRBV7-6
j_call: TRBJ2-2
cdr3_aa: CASSFLVGELFF
cdr3_nt: TGTGCCAGCAGCTTCTTGGTCGGGGAGCTGTTTTTT

d_call: .
clone_size: .
v_call: TRBV18
j_call: TRBJ2-5
cdr3_aa: CASSPGETQYF
cdr3_nt: TGTGCCAGCTCACCAGGAGAGACCCAGTACTTC

d_call: TRBD1
clone_size: .
v_call: TRBV14
j_call: TRBJ2-1
cdr3_aa: CASSRTGTGAYNEQFF
cdr3_nt: TGTGCCAGCAGCCGAACCGGGACAGGGGCCTACAATGAGCAGTTCTTC

d_call: .
clone_size: .
v_call: TRBV6-1
j_call: TRBJ1-2
cdr3_aa: CASSGPYTF
cdr3_nt: TGTGCCAGCAGTGGGCCCTACACCTTC

d_call: .
clone_size: .
v_call: TRBV28
j_call: TRBJ2-1
cdr3_aa: CASSFSSTNEQFF
cdr3_nt: TGTGCCAGCAGTTTCTCTTCGACGAATGAGCAGTTCTTC

d_call: .
clone_size: .
v_call: TRBV4-2
j_call: TRBJ2-1
cdr3_aa: CASSQVPDNEQFF
cdr3_nt: TGTGCCAGCAGCCAAGTGCCGGACAATGAGCAGTTCTTC

d_call: .
clone_size: .
v_call: TRBV28
j_call: TRBJ1-5
cdr3_aa: CASSLPRDVDQPQHF
cdr3_nt: TGTGCCAGCAGTTTACCCAGGGATGTTGATCAGCCCCAGCATTTT

d_call: .
clone_size: .
v_call: TRBV7-9
j_call: TRBJ2-3
cdr3_aa: CASSWKGPGTDTQYF
cdr3_nt: TGTGCCAGCAGCTGGAAGGGGCCCGGCACAGATACGCAGTATTTT

d_call: TRBD2
clone_size: .
v_call: TRBV27
j_call: TRBJ2-1
cdr3_aa: CASRWGLAGGVEQFF
cdr3_nt: TGTGCCAGCAGGTGGGGACTAGCGGGAGGGGTTGAGCAGTTCTTC

d_call: .
clone_size: .
v_call: TRBV27
j_call: TRBJ2-7
cdr3_aa: CACRQDPREQYF
cdr3_nt: TGTGCCTGTCGACAGGACCCTAGAGAGCAGTACTTC